This T cell receptor beta chain was sequenced for a study of metastatic and nonmetastatic thyroid tumors. Turning to the study itself: Comparative analysis of repertoires was undertaken across blood and tumor or nodule tissue obtained from malignant and benign thyroid patients.

V gave up 5 bases and J gave up 5 bases; unmatched junction bases: 8. Germline V lookup: CDR1 SGHVS, CDR2 FQNEAQ. This CDR3 is built from 16 residues. This clone is medium-sized in the sample. Its antigen is not identified. Until they underwent thyroid surgery, no patient had received any treatment. Per the original data handling: CDR3 differences across clinicopathological groups were used to build a distant-metastasis classifier for papillary thyroid cancer. Through MiXCR, TCRdb re-clonotyped the PCR reads. The V and J calls were determined by TCRdb, not by the authors. In the table there are about 19,000 clones, about 20% of which are singletons. Findings and caveats of the study: Significantly greater TCR beta diversity was reportedly found in malignant thyroid tumors than in benign nodules (in blood and tumor).

The chain employs TRBV7-8 and TRBJ2-2; 10 bases map to TRBD2. The TCR sequence derives from a male donor with papillary thyroid cancer or a benign thyroid nodule (not recorded which). Some clones in this sample may be carry-over from other donors' samples. Specimen: tumor tissue. The CDR3 reads CASSRASGSQTGELFF. Written as DNA, the CDR3 is TGTGCCAGCAGCCGCGCTAGCGGGAGCCAGACCGGGGAGCTGTTTTTT.